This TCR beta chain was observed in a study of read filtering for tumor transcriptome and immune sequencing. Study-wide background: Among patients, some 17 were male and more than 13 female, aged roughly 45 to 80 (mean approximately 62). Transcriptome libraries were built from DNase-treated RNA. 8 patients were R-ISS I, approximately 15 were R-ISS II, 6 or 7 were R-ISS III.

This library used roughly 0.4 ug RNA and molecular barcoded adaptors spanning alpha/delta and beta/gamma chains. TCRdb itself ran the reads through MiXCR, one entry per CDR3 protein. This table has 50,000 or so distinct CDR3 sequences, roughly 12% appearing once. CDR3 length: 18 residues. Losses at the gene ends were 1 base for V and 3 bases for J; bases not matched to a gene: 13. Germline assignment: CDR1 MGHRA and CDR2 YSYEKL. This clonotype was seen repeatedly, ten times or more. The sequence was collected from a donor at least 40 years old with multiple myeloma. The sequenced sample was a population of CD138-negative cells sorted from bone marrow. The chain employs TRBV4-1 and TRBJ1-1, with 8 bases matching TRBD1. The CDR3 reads CASSQGTGKAALDTEAFF. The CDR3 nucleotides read TGCGCCAGCAGCCAAGGGACAGGGAAGGCCGCGTTGGACACTGAAGCTTTCTTT.